Below, one TCR beta chain is given with its context. The data are from a study of blood T cell repertoires in COVID-19. Trimming removed 5 bases from V and 5 bases from J; junction bases left unmatched: 8. Germline V lookup: CDR1 LNHDA, CDR2 SQIVND (reference sequence). The CDR3 contains 17 residues. In the authors' workflow: Cell counts per sample came from amplifying reference gene primers. Assay used: immunoSEQ multiplex PCR; TCRdb lists only in-frame clones, some missing. That table supplies the V and J calls and clone size; D and trimming were determined from the DNA. The data show some 390,000 clones, 70% to 90% seen once.

V is TRBV19 and J is TRBJ2-1; TRBD2 matches at 14 bases. The material sequenced was peripheral blood. The receptor was isolated from a human donor in a cohort sampled during active COVID-19. CDR3 bases: TGTGCCAGTAGTGTAGGACTAGCGGGAGGCCAAAACAATGAGCAGTTCTTC. It yields the protein CASSVGLAGGQNNEQFF.